Here is one T cell receptor beta chain with its context. The data belong to a study of blood T cell repertoires in COVID-19. About the study: Samples came from the United States, Italy and Spain, spanning acute and convalescent COVID-19. T cells, B-cell-depleted T cells, or PBMCs supplied cDNA or gDNA.

In the authors' methods: Reference gene primer amplification in the assay estimated nucleated cell counts. TCRdb keeps only in-frame clones here, not all; method: immunoSEQ multiplex PCR. Clone size and the V and J calls come from that table; the DNA yielded D and trimming. The sample includes about 400,000 clones, 85% to 90% seen only once; the top ten take around 2.9%. The CDR3 loop spans 13 amino acids. Trimming stripped 2 bases from V and 3 bases from J, with 8 bases between. Germline V gene lookup returns CDR1 MNHNS and CDR2 SASEGT. The sequencing input was peripheral blood. The clonotype comes from a human donor in a cohort sampled during active COVID-19. The chain carries TRBV6-1 and TRBJ2-7, with D tentatively TRBD1 (5 bases). CDR3 sequence (DNA): TGTGCCAGCAGTGAATTTAGGGGCTACGAGCAGTACTTC. Protein sequence: CASSEFRGYEQYF.